This is a list of T cell receptor beta chains from one sample in a study of molecular identifiers for immune sequencing clone quantification. TCRdb ran MiXCR on the PCR reads and lists one entry per CDR3 protein. The table includes about 640,000 distinct CDR3 sequences, 15% to 20% detected once. Sequenced: naive CD8+ T cells from blood, with Jurkat cell RNA spiked in. The source is a human donor in good health. Some libraries in this study had Jurkat cell RNA spiked in. CDR3s leave out the opening cysteine and the closing phenylalanine or tryptophan.

V gene	J gene	CDR3 protein
TRBV20-1	TRBJ1-5	SANEKGQHSVGDQPQH
TRBV5-1	TRBJ2-7	ASSSEQGTRGYEQY
TRBV27	TRBJ2-7	ASSLTGRAYEQY
TRBV11-2	TRBJ2-2	ASSLVYANTGELF
TRBV7-9	TRBJ2-7	ASSQGTGEGEQY
TRBV5-3	TRBJ2-7	ASSFQSGTGTSYEQY
TRBV5-6	TRBJ2-1	ASSPGPGAYNEQF
TRBV19	TRBJ1-5	ASSIGDRGSNQPQH
TRBV21-1	TRBJ2-1	ASSAGGTHNERF
TRBV7-9	TRBJ1-1	ASSSRTDIEAF
TRBV20-1	TRBJ2-7	SARDWEQDNYEQY
TRBV10-2	TRBJ2-6	ASSSPSSGANVLT
TRBV5-1	TRBJ2-7	ASSVETSGTLYEQY
TRBV6-2/TRBV6-3	TRBJ2-5	ASTTSLAEETQY
TRBV12-3/TRBV12-4	TRBJ2-7	ASRLGGALWEQY
TRBV27	TRBJ2-5	ASSPVGPETQY
TRBV19	TRBJ2-7	ASSLHIAYEQY
TRBV9	TRBJ1-6	ASSVGAGIYSPLH
TRBV28	TRBJ2-2	ASSFGRTGELL
TRBV21-1	TRBJ2-3	ASSKVWALAGATQY
TRBV30	TRBJ2-3	AWSVSAFGTDTQY
TRBV28	TRBJ2-7	ASSQKRAPYEQY